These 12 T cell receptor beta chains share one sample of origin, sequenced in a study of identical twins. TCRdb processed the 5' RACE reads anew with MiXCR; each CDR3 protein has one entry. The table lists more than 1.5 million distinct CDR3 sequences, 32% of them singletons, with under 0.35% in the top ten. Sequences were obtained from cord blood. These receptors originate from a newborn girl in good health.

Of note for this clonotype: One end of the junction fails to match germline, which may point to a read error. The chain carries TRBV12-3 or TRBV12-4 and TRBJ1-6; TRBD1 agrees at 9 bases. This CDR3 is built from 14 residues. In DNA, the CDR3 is TGTGCCAGCAGTCAACAGGGGGCGAATTCACCCCCCCACTTT. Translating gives CASSQQGANSPPHF.

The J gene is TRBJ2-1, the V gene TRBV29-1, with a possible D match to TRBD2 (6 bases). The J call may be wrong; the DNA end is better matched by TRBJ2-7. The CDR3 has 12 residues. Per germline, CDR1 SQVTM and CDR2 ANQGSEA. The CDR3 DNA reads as TGCAGCGTTGTAGCGGCTTACAATGAGCAGTACTTC. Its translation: CSVVAAYNEQYF.

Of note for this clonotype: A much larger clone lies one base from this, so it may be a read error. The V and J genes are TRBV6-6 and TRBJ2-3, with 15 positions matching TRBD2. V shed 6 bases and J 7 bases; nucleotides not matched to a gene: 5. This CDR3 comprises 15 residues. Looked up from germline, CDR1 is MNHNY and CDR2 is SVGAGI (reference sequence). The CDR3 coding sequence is TGTGCCAGCAGCTCCGGACTAGCGGGAGGGTATACGCAGTATTTT. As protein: CASSSGLAGGYTQYF.

CDR3 residues: CASAGGRYFYYGYTF. In DNA, the CDR3 is TGTGCCAGTGCAGGGGGCCGATACTTCTACTATGGCTACACCTTC. V usage is TRBV19 and J usage is TRBJ1-2; TRBD1 matches at 8 bases. The germline V gene has CDR1 LNHDA and CDR2 SQIVND (reference sequence). V trimming: 8 bases; J trimming: 3 bases; junction bases outside the gene matches: 11. CDR3 length equals 15 residues.

In DNA form, the CDR3 reads TGTGCCAGCAGAGAATTGAGGGGCCCCCCCTACAATGAGCAGTTCTTC. Protein: CASRELRGPPYNEQFF. The chain joins TRBV7-9 to TRBJ2-1, with D perhaps assigned TRBD1 or TRBD2 (5 bases each). The CDR3 loop spans 16 amino acids. Deletions cut 6 bases from V and 2 bases from J, with 17 bases between. Per germline, CDR1 SEHNR and CDR2 FQNEAQ (reference sequence). Filled out from reference TRBV7-9 and TRBJ2-1, the complete variable domain reads DTGVSQNPRHKITKRGQNVTFRCDPISEHNRLYWYRQTLGQGPEFLTYFQNEAQLEKSRLLSDRFSAERPKGSFSTLEIQRTEQGDSAMYLCASRELRGPPYNEQFFGPGTRLTVL.

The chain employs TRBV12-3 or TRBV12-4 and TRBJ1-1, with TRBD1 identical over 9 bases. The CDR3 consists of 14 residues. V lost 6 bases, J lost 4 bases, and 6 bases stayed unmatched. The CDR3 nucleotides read TGTGCCAGCAGAACGGGACAGGGTCCCACTGAAGCTTTCTTT. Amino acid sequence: CASRTGQGPTEAFF.

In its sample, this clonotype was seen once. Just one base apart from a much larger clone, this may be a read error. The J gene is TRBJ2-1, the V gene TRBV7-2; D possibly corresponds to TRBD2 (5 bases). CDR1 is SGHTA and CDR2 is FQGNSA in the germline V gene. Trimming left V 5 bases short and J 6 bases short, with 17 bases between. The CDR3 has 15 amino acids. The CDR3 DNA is TGTGCCAGCAGCCTTTCTAGCTCGTCGGTCAATGAGCAGTTCTTC. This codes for CASSLSSSSVNEQFF.

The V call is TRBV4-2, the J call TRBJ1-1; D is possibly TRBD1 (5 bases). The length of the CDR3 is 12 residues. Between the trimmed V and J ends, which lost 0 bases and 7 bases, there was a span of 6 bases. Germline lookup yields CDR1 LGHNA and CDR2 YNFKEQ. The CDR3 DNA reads TGTGCCAGCAGCCAAGACAGGGTTGAAGCTTTCTTT. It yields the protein CASSQDRVEAFF.

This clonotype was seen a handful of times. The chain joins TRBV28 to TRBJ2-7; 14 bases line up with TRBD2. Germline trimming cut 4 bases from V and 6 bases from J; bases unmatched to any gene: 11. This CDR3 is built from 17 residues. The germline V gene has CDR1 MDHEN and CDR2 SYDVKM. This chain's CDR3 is CASSSVIRTSGRREQYF. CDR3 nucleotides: TGTGCCAGCAGTTCTGTCATCCGGACTAGCGGGAGGCGCGAGCAGTACTTC.

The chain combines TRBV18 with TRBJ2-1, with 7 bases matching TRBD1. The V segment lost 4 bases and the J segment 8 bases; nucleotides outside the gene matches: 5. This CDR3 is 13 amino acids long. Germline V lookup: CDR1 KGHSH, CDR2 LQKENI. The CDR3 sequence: CASSHDRVYEQFF. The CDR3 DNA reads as TGTGCCAGCTCACATGACAGGGTTTATGAGCAGTTCTTC.

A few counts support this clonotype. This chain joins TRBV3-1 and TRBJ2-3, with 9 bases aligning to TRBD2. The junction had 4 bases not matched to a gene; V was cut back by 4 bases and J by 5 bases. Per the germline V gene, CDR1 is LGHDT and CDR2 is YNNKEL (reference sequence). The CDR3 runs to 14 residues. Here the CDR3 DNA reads TGTGCCAGCAGCCCAGCGGGAGGAAGAGATACGCAGTATTTT. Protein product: CASSPAGGRDTQYF.

The chain's CDR3 is CAWSREYGYTF. DNA for the CDR3: TGTGCCTGGAGTAGAGAATATGGCTACACCTTC. The chain has TRBV30 and TRBJ1-2; no definite D call. This CDR3 comprises 11 residues. CDR1 and CDR2 from the germline V gene are GTSNPN and SVGIG (reference sequence). V lost 2 bases, J lost 5 bases, and 6 bases lay in between.